These 7 T cell receptor beta chains share one sample of origin, sequenced in a study of T cell responses to AZD1222 COVID-19 vaccine. TCRdb's copy holds only in-frame clones and misses some; the assay was immunoSEQ multiplex PCR. The sample lists 250,000 to 300,000 clones; around 92% were seen once. The input for sequencing was peripheral blood, taken 28 days after the second AZD1222 dose. The receptors originated from an adult who received the AZD1222 COVID-19 vaccine.

The chain uses TRBV5-1 and TRBJ2-7; 7 bases agree with TRBD1. V dropped 3 bases and J dropped 6; count of bases not matched to a gene: 12. This CDR3 comprises 15 residues. From germline, CDR1 is SGHRS and CDR2 YFSETQ. Written as DNA, the CDR3 is TGCGCCAGCAGCTCCTCCGGGACAGTATCGGGCGAGCAGTACTTC. It specifies CASSSSGTVSGEQYF.

The V call is TRBV9, the J call TRBJ2-4, with D possibly TRBD2 on 7 matching bases. The germline V gene has CDR1 SGDLS and CDR2 YYNGEE. Trimming took off 0 bases at V and 3 bases at J, with 13 bases between the two ends. The CDR3 extends over 16 amino acids. The CDR3 reads CASSVAGGFDKNIQYF. CDR3 bases: TGTGCCAGCAGCGTAGCGGGGGGCTTCGACAAAAACATTCAGTACTTC. Looking up the rest from reference TRBV9 and TRBJ2-4 gives the full variable domain: DSGVTQTPKHLITATGQRVTLRCSPRSGDLSVYWYQQSLDQGLQFLIQYYNGEERAKGNILERFSAQQFPDLHSELNLSSLELGDSALYFCASSVAGGFDKNIQYFGAGTRLSVL.

The CDR3 DNA reads TGTGCCAGCAGGGAGCTGGGAACCGCCTACAATGAGCAGTTCTTC. Its protein product is CASRELGTAYNEQFF. The chain links TRBV6-5 to TRBJ2-1; D uncertain. This CDR3 is 15 amino acids long. Germline lookup yields CDR1 MNHEY and CDR2 SVGAGI. V was clipped by 6 bases and J by 2 bases, with 14 bases between them.

V is TRBV18 and J is TRBJ2-7, with 9 bases lining up with TRBD1. This CDR3 comprises 15 residues. Per the germline V gene, CDR1 is KGHSH and CDR2 is LQKENI. V was pared by 3 bases and J by 2 bases, with 5 bases of the junction left unmatched. The chain's CDR3 is CASSPGQGLTYEQYF. DNA for the CDR3: TGTGCCAGCTCACCGGGACAGGGTTTGACCTACGAGCAGTACTTC.

The chain has TRBV19 and TRBJ1-6; 7 positions agree with TRBD1. CDR3 length equals 14 residues. V shed 3 bases, J shed 13 bases, and the junction held 9 bases outside the gene matches. Germline CDR1 reads LNHDA; CDR2 reads SQIVND (reference sequence). This CDR3 reads CASSIGQVRRPLHF. The CDR3 DNA is TGTGCCAGTAGTATCGGACAGGTCAGAAGGCCCCTCCACTTT.

The chain carries TRBV2 and TRBJ1-2, with TRBD1 identical over 7 bases. The CDR3 is 14 amino acids. J was trimmed by 8 bases and V by 2 bases; bases with no gene match: 8. Germline values: CDR1 SNHLY, CDR2 FYNNEI. CDR3 in amino acids: CASSEYRGQRGYTF. The CDR3 region has the DNA TGTGCCAGCAGTGAATACAGGGGCCAGAGGGGCTACACCTTC.

This chain joins TRBV9 and TRBJ2-2; D not resolved. Germline CDR1 SGDLS, CDR2 YYNGEE. V shed 3 bases and J shed 0 bases, with 6 bases lying between them. The CDR3 has 14 amino acids. The CDR3 here is CASSARTNTGELFF. The CDR3 region has the DNA TGTGCCAGCAGCGCCCGTACGAACACCGGGGAGCTGTTTTTT.